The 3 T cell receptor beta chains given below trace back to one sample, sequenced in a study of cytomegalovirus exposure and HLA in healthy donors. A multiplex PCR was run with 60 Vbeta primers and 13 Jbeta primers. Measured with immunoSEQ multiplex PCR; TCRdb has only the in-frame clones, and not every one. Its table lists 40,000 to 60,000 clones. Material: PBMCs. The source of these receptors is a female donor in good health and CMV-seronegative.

The CDR3 sequence is CASSLLGGDPDTQYF. CDR3 in DNA: TGTGCCAGCAGCTTATTGGGGGGAGATCCAGATACGCAGTATTTT. This rearrangement joins TRBV7-9 to TRBJ2-3, with TRBD2 as a possible D gene (6 bases). V lost 2 bases, J lost 4 bases, and 13 bases lay in between. The CDR3 loop spans 15 amino acids. Germline CDR1 SEHNR, CDR2 FQNEAQ (reference sequence).

CDR3 coding DNA: TGCGCCAGCAGCTTGGATGCGGTCTATGGCTACACCTTC. This encodes CASSLDAVYGYTF. The chain combines TRBV5-1 with TRBJ1-2; D ambiguous. The CDR3 totals 13 residues. Trimming took 0 bases from V and 4 from J, leaving 7 bases between them. Germline loops: CDR1 SGHRS, CDR2 YFSETQ.

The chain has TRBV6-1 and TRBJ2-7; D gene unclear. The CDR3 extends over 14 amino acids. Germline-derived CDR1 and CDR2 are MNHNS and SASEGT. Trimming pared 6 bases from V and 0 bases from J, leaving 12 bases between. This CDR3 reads CASSLTWSSYEQYF. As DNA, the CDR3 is TGTGCCAGCAGCTTGACGTGGAGCTCCTACGAGCAGTACTTC.